Described below is a single TCR beta chain sequence and its context. Its target is not known. Here immunoSEQ multiplex PCR was the method, and the copy in TCRdb shows in-frame clones only, minus some. The table records 1 million to 1.2 million clones, 60% to 80% of them present only once. The sample belongs to a study of shared clonotypes between healthy human individuals. General study points: For sorted subsets, rarefaction showed incomplete sequencing despite large depth.

V was shortened by 5 bases and J by 2 bases, with 13 bases between the two germline ends. Germline V lookup: CDR1 SGHTA, CDR2 FQGNSA. This CDR3 is built from 15 residues. The TCR originated in a man aged 18 to 30 in good health. Some clones in this sample may be carry-over from other donors' samples. The genes are TRBV7-2 and TRBJ1-5; D is perhaps TRBD1 (6 bases). Sequences were obtained from memory CD4+ T cells from PBMCs. The sample's subset: CD45RA-negative fraction. The CDR3 nucleotides are TGTGCCAGCAGCCAGGGGAGGGGTGGCAATCAGCCCCAGCATTTT. It specifies CASSQGRGGNQPQHF.